This T cell receptor beta chain was recorded in a study of T cells in Graves' hyperthyroidism and ophthalmopathy. In the case of this clonotype: Its antigen is as yet unknown.

This CDR3 comprises 13 residues. CDR1 and CDR2 (germline): MNHNS, SASEGT. Trimming left V 10 bases short and J 4 bases short, with 15 bases between. The diagnostic basis comprised clinical symptoms, serum thyroxine and TRAb, thyroid ultrasound and orbital computed tomography. Whole-study results and caveats: A model built on 13 V-J features separated ophthalmopathy from stable hyperthyroidism.

There were TCR beta CDR3 regions amplified from RNA transcripts. An initial round of RT-PCR targeting the TCR CDR3 relied on the HTBI primer set. TCRdb reanalysed the multiplex PCR reads using MiXCR and keeps one entry per CDR3 protein. This table has about half a million distinct CDR3 sequences, more than 20% appearing once. The rearrangement joins TRBV6-1 to TRBJ2-3; weak D call: TRBD1 (6 bases). The sample consisted of blood. The sequence was collected from a man younger than 35 with Graves' hyperthyroidism. CDR3 sequence: CATSKDSPDTQYF. The DNA of the CDR3 is TGTGCCACCTCGAAGGACAGCCCAGATACGCAGTATTTT.